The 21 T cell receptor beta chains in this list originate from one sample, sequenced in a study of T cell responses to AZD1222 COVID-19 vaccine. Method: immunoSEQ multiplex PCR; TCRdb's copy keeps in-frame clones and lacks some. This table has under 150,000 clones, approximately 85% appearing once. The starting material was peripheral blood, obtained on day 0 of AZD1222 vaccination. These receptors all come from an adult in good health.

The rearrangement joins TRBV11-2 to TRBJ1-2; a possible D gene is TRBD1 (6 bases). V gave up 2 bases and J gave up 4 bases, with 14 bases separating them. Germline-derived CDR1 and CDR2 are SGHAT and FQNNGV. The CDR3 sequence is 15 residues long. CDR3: CASSLSTGGVYGYTF. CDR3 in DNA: TGTGCCAGCAGCTTATCGACGGGGGGCGTCTATGGCTACACCTTC.

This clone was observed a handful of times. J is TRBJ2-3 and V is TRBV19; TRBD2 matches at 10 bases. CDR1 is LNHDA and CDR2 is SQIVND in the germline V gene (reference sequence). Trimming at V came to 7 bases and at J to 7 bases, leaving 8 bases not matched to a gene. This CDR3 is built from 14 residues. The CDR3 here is CASTLSGGRYTQYF. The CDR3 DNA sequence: TGTGCCAGTACCCTTAGCGGGGGGCGATATACGCAGTATTTT.

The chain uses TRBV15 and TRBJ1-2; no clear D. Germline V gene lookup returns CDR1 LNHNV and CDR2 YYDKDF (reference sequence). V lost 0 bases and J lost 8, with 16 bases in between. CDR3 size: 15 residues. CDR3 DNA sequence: TGTGCCACCAGCAGAGATAATACCCAGGCTAGAGGCTACACCTTC. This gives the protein CATSRDNTQARGYTF.

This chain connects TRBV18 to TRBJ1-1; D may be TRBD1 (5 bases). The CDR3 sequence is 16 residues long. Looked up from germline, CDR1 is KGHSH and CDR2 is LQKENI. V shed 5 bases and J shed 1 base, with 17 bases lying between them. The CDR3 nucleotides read TGTGCCAGCTCATTAAACTATGGGGGAACGAACACTGAAGCTTTCTTT. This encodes CASSLNYGGTNTEAFF.

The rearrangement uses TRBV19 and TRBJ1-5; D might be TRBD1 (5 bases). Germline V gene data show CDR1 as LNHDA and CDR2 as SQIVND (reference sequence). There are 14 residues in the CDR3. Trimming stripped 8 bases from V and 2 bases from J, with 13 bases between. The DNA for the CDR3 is TGTGCCAGTGGGAGACAGTCAGGCAATCAGCCCCAGCATTTT. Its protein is CASGRQSGNQPQHF.

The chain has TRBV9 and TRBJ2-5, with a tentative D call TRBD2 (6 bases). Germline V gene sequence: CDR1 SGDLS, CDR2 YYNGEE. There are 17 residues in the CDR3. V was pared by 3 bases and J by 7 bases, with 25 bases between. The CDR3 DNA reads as TGTGCCAGCAGCGCCCCTGGGGGGTCTTTTGGGCATAGGACCCAGTACTTC. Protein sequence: CASSAPGGSFGHRTQYF.

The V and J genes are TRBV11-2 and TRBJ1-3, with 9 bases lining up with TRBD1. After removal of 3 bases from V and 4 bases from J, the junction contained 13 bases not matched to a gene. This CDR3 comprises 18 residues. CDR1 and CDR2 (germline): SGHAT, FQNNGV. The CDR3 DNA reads TGTGCCAGCAGCTTCGGGAGTTACAGGGGGCAGGGAGGAAACACCATATATTTT. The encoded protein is CASSFGSYRGQGGNTIYF.

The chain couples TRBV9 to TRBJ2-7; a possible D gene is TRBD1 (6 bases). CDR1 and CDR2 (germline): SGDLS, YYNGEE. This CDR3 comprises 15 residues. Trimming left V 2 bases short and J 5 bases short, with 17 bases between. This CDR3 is CASSVETGYRDEQYF. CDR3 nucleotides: TGTGCCAGCAGCGTCGAAACAGGGTATCGCGACGAGCAGTACTTC. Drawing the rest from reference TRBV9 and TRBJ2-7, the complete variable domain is DSGVTQTPKHLITATGQRVTLRCSPRSGDLSVYWYQQSLDQGLQFLIQYYNGEERAKGNILERFSAQQFPDLHSELNLSSLELGDSALYFCASSVETGYRDEQYFGPGTRLTVT.

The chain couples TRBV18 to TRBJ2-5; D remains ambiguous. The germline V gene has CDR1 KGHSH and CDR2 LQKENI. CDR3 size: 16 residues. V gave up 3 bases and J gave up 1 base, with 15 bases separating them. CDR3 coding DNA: TGTGCCAGCTCACCGGAAACAGAACGTTCCCAAGAGACCCAGTACTTC. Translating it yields CASSPETERSQETQYF.

CDR3 protein: CASIRGGRAVYEQYF. CDR3 sequence (DNA): TGTGCCAGCATCCGCGGCGGGAGGGCCGTATACGAGCAGTACTTC. V and J are TRBV11-3 and TRBJ2-7, with 9 bases that match TRBD2. The CDR3 sequence is 15 residues long. The V gene's germline CDR1 is SGHNT and CDR2 YENEEA. V was pared by 7 bases and J by 4 bases, with 11 bases of the junction left unmatched.

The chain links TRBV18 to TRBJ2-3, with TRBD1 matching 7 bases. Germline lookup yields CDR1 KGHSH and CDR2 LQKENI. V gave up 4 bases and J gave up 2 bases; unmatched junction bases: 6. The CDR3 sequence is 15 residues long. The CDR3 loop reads CASSLTRGPTDTQYF. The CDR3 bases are TGTGCCAGCTCACTCACGAGGGGGCCCACAGATACGCAGTATTTT.

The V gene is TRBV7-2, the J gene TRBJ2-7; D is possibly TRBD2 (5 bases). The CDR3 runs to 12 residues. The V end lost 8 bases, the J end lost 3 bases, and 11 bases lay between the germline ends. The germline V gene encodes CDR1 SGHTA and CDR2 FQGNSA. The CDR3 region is CASEGYNYEQYF. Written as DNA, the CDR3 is TGTGCCAGCGAGGGCTATAACTACGAGCAGTACTTC.

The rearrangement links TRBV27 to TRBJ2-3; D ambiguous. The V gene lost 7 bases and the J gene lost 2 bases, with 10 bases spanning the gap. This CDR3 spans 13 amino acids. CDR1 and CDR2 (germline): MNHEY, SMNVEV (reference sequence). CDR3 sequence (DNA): TGTGCCAGCACGCCCCGCTCCACAGATACGCAGTATTTT. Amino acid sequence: CASTPRSTDTQYF.

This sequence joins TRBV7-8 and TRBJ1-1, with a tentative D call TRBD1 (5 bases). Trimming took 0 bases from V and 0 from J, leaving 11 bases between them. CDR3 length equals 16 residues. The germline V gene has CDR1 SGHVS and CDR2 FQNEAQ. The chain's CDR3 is CASSLATTVMNTEAFF. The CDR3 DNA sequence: TGTGCCAGCAGCTTAGCAACGACAGTAATGAACACTGAAGCTTTCTTT.

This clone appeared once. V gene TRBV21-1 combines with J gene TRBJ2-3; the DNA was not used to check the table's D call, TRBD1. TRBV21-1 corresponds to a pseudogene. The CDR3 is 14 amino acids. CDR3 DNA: TGTGCCAGCATCAACCGACAGGGAACAGATACGCAGTATTTT. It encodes CASINRQGTDTQYF.

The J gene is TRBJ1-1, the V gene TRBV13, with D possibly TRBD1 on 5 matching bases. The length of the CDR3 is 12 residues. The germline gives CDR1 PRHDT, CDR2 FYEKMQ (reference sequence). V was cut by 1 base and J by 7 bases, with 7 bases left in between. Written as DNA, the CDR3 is TGTGCCAGCAGCTTAGTTCAGGGTGAAGCTTTCTTT. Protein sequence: CASSLVQGEAFF.

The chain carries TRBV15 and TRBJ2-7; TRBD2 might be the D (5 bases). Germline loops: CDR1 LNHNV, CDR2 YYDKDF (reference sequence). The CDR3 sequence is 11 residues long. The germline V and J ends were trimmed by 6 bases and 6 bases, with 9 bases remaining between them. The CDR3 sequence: CATRLEGEQYF. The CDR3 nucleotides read TGTGCCACCAGGTTAGAGGGCGAGCAGTACTTC. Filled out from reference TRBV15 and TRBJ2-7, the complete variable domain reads DAMVIQNPRYQVTQFGKPVTLSCSQTLNHNVMYWYQQKSSQAPKLLFHYYDKDFNNEADTPDNFQSRRPNTSFCFLDIRSPGLGDTAMYLCATRLEGEQYFGPGTRLTVT.

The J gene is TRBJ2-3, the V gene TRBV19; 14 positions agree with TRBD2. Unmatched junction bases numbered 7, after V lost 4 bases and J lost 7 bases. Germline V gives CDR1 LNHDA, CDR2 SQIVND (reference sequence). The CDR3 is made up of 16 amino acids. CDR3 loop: CASSNRLAGGFNTQYF. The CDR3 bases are TGTGCCAGTAGTAACCGACTAGCGGGGGGGTTTAATACGCAGTATTTT.

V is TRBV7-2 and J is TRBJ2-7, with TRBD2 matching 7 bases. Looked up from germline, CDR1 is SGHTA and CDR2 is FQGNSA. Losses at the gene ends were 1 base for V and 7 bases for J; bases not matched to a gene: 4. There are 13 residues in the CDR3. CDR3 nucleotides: TGTGCCAGCAGCTTAGGGCGGGAGTGGGAGCAGTACTTC. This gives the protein CASSLGREWEQYF.

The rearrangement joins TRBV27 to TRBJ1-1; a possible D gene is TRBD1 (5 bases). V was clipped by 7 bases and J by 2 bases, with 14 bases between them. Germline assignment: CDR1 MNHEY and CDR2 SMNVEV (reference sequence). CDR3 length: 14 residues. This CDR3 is CASTSRARNTEAFF. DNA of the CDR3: TGTGCCAGCACCTCCAGGGCCAGAAACACTGAAGCTTTCTTT.

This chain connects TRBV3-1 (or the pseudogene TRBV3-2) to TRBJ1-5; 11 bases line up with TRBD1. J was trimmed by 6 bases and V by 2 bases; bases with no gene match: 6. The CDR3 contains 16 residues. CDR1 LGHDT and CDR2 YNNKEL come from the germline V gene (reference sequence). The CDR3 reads CASSQKPGQGVQPQHF. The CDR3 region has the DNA TGTGCCAGCAGCCAAAAACCGGGACAGGGGGTTCAGCCCCAGCATTTT.